The source of this T cell receptor beta chain is a study of CD4 T cells in relation to SARS-CoV-2 and coronaviruses. Across the whole study: The HLA restriction of the shared crossreactive spike epitopes was mapped.

The CDR3 totals 16 residues. The germline V gene has CDR1 SNHLY and CDR2 FYNNEI. V lost 8 bases, J lost 5 bases, and 17 bases stayed unmatched. On this clone: Its target is not known.

Profiled with immunoSEQ multiplex PCR; TCRdb holds only in-frame clones, not every one. In the table there are some 29,000 clones, about 79% of which are singletons. The unexposed donors gave CD4+ T cells in about 2011-2018, prior to COVID-19. The cells were cultured for approximately ten days before CD4+ T cells were isolated. Approximately 2 million PBMCs per well were cultured with around 9.2 IU/ml IL-2. Fresh IL-2 medium replaced half the medium on days 3 and 7. This receptor was identified in a human donor in good health. Source material: CD4+ T cells from PBMCs, cultured in vitro. V usage is TRBV2 and J usage is TRBJ1-2; 7 bases agree with TRBD1. CDR3 region: CASLRDSSGGGYGYTF. The CDR3 nucleotides read TGTGCCAGCCTTAGGGACAGTAGTGGAGGGGGGTATGGCTACACCTTC.